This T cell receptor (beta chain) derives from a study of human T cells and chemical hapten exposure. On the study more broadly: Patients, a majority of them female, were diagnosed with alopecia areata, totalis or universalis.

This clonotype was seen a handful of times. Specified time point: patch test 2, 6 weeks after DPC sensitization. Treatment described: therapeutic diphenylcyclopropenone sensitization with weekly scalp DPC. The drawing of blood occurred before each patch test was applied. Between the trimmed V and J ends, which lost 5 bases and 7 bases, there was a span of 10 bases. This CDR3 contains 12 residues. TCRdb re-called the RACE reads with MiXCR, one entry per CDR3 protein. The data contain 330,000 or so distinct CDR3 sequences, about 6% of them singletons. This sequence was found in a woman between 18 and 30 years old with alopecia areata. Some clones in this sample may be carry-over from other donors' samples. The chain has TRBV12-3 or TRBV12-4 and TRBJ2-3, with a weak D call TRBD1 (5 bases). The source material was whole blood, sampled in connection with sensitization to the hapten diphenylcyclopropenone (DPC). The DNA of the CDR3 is TGTGCCAGCAGTGGGGCGGCTAATACGCAGTATTTT. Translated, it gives CASSGAANTQYF.